This T cell receptor beta chain was captured in a study of T cell responses to AZD1222 COVID-19 vaccine. Study-wide points: Donors were mostly white British, more females; clonal diversity possibly underestimated. Vaccination with two AZD1222 doses was followed by a rise in Spike-specific TCR breadth and depth. Vaccine-related CD4 TCRs covered spike, predominating at 160-218 and 743-854. Only a handful of people who got AZD1222 tested seropositive at baseline.

A word on this clone: The target antigen is unknown.

TCRdb's copy holds only in-frame clones and misses some; the assay was immunoSEQ multiplex PCR. The sample consists of about 130,000 clones, around nine tenths of them appearing once. Per germline, CDR1 MDHEN and CDR2 SYDVKM. This CDR3 comprises 17 residues. With 4 bases clipped from V and 0 bases from J, the junction kept 9 bases outside the gene matches. The J gene is TRBJ1-5, the V gene TRBV28; 7 positions match TRBD1. The source of this sequence is an adult in good health. The sequencing here drew on peripheral blood, taken on day 0 of AZD1222 vaccination. The CDR3 DNA reads as TGTGCCAGCAGTTGGGACAGCCCGGGGCATAGCAATCAGCCCCAGCATTTT. Translating it yields CASSWDSPGHSNQPQHF. The whole variable domain, remainder taken from reference TRBV28 and TRBJ1-5, is DVKVTQSSRYLVKRTGEKVFLECVQDMDHENMFWYRQDPGLGLRLIYFSYDVKMKEKGDIPEGYSVSREKKERFSLILESASTNQTSMYLCASSWDSPGHSNQPQHFGDGTRLSIL.